This T cell receptor beta chain is from a study of cytomegalovirus exposure and HLA in healthy donors. Trimming took 0 bases from V and 2 from J, leaving 8 bases between them. The CDR3 extends over 15 amino acids. Germline loops: CDR1 LGHNT, CDR2 FRNRAP. PCR amplification relied on 60 Vbeta primers (plus 13 Jbeta primers). Some clones are missing from TCRdb's copy, which holds only in-frame ones; the method was immunoSEQ multiplex PCR. The profile covers tens of thousands of clones, with around 75% appearing a single time and 20% to 25% taken by the ten largest. The clonotype originates from a woman between 40 and 55 years old in good health and CMV-seropositive. The J gene is TRBJ2-1, the V gene TRBV12-5; a possible D gene is TRBD1 (5 bases). Sequencing was carried out using PBMCs. The chain's CDR3 is CASGLVQGTYNEQFF. As DNA, the CDR3 is TGTGCTAGTGGTTTGGTGCAGGGAACCTACAATGAGCAGTTCTTC.